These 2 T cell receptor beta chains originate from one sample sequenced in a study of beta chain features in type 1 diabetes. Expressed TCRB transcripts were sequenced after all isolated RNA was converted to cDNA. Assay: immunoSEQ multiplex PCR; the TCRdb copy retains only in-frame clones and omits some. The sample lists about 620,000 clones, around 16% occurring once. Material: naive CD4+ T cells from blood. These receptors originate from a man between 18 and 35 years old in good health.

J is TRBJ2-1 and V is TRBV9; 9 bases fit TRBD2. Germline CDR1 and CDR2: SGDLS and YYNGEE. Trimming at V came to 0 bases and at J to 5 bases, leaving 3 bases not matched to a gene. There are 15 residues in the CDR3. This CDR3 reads CASSVAASGNNEQFF. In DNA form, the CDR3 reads TGTGCCAGCAGCGTAGCAGCTAGCGGGAACAATGAGCAGTTCTTC. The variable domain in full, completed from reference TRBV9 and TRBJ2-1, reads DSGVTQTPKHLITATGQRVTLRCSPRSGDLSVYWYQQSLDQGLQFLIQYYNGEERAKGNILERFSAQQFPDLHSELNLSSLELGDSALYFCASSVAASGNNEQFFGPGTRLTVL.

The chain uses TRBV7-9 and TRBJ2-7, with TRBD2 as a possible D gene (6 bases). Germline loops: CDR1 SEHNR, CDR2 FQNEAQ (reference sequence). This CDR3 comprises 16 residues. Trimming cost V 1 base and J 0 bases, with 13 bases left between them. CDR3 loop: CASSLGAGSSSYEQYF. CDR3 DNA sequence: TGTGCCAGCAGCTTAGGGGCGGGGTCGAGCTCCTACGAGCAGTACTTC.